These T cell receptor beta chains were read from a single sample in a study of Tregs in tolerant kidney transplant recipients. Generated by immunoSEQ multiplex PCR, the TCRdb table keeps only in-frame clones and is missing some. The table shows tens of thousands of clones, with 80% to 95% occurring only once. Sequencing was performed on CD4+ T cells from blood, taken before the transplant. Every receptor here comes from a human donor who received a combined kidney and bone marrow transplant. The CDR3 runs from the conserved cysteine through the conserved F or W. A D gene is named only where the DNA matches it firmly. Size is omitted from some rows. Given values are once, few, many or a class for expanded clones.

j_call: TRBJ2-3; clone_size: .; v_call: TRBV27; d_call: .; cdr3_aa: CASIKGHRISTDTQYF; cdr3_nt: TGTGCCAGCATCAAGGGACACCGGATTAGCACAGATACGCAGTATTTT
j_call: TRBJ1-1; clone_size: .; v_call: TRBV7-9; d_call: .; cdr3_aa: CASILLSEGEAFF; cdr3_nt: TGTGCCAGCATATTACTCTCGGAGGGGGAAGCTTTCTTT
j_call: TRBJ1-1; clone_size: .; v_call: TRBV2; d_call: TRBD1; cdr3_aa: CASNRGSNTEAFF; cdr3_nt: TGTGCCAGTAACAGGGGATCGAACACTGAAGCTTTCTTT
j_call: TRBJ2-7; clone_size: .; v_call: TRBV19; d_call: .; cdr3_aa: CASSSHISYEQYF; cdr3_nt: TGTGCCAGTAGTAGCCACATCTCCTACGAGCAGTACTTC
j_call: TRBJ2-5; clone_size: .; v_call: TRBV13; d_call: TRBD1; cdr3_aa: CASSLQGYQETQYF; cdr3_nt: TGTGCCAGCAGCCTACAGGGGTACCAAGAGACCCAGTACTTC
j_call: TRBJ2-5; clone_size: .; v_call: TRBV4-3; d_call: .; cdr3_aa: CASSQDLTTPETQYF; cdr3_nt: TGCGCCAGCAGCCAAGATCTTACAACGCCAGAGACCCAGTACTTC
j_call: TRBJ1-2; clone_size: .; v_call: TRBV5-1; d_call: .; cdr3_aa: CASSESGGDTYGYTF; cdr3_nt: TGCGCCAGCAGTGAGTCGGGAGGGGACACTTATGGCTACACCTTC
j_call: TRBJ2-2; clone_size: .; v_call: TRBV5-1; d_call: .; cdr3_aa: CASSLFRVETGELFF; cdr3_nt: TGCGCCAGCAGCTTGTTCAGGGTGGAAACCGGGGAGCTGTTTTTT
j_call: TRBJ1-1; clone_size: .; v_call: TRBV6-5; d_call: .; cdr3_aa: CASQPPGNTEAFF; cdr3_nt: TGTGCCAGCCAACCCCCCGGGAACACTGAAGCTTTCTTT
j_call: TRBJ2-3; clone_size: .; v_call: TRBV12-5; d_call: .; cdr3_aa: CASGLGPTGGDTQYF; cdr3_nt: TGTGCTAGTGGTTTGGGCCCTACAGGTGGAGATACGCAGTATTTT
j_call: TRBJ1-2; clone_size: .; v_call: TRBV11-2; d_call: TRBD1; cdr3_aa: CASSTLGQGGYGYTF; cdr3_nt: TGTGCCAGCAGCACCCTGGGACAGGGAGGCTATGGCTACACCTTC
j_call: TRBJ2-2; clone_size: .; v_call: TRBV7-9; d_call: TRBD1; cdr3_aa: CASSPFGQGNTGELFF; cdr3_nt: TGTGCCAGCAGCCCCTTCGGACAGGGGAACACCGGGGAGCTGTTTTTT
j_call: TRBJ1-4; clone_size: .; v_call: TRBV7-2; d_call: .; cdr3_aa: CASSLAWGANEKLFF; cdr3_nt: TGTGCCAGCAGCTTAGCGTGGGGAGCTAATGAAAAACTGTTTTTT
j_call: TRBJ2-3; clone_size: once; v_call: TRBV10-3; d_call: TRBD1; cdr3_aa: CAISAWDRVTDTQYF; cdr3_nt: TGTGCCATCAGTGCCTGGGACAGGGTTACAGATACGCAGTATTTT
j_call: TRBJ1-1; clone_size: few; v_call: TRBV6-1; d_call: TRBD1; cdr3_aa: CASSATQGAGTEAFF; cdr3_nt: TGTGCCAGCAGTGCCACACAGGGGGCGGGCACTGAAGCTTTCTTT
j_call: TRBJ1-2; clone_size: .; v_call: TRBV6-5; d_call: .; cdr3_aa: CASSNQGYGYTF; cdr3_nt: TGTGCCAGCAGTAACCAGGGGTATGGCTACACCTTC
j_call: TRBJ2-7; clone_size: .; v_call: TRBV13; d_call: .; cdr3_aa: CASSSGLRPTEQYF; cdr3_nt: TGTGCCAGCAGCTCGGGACTGCGCCCTACCGAGCAGTACTTC
j_call: TRBJ2-2; clone_size: few; v_call: TRBV6-6; d_call: .; cdr3_aa: CASSYGSVGGGELFF; cdr3_nt: TGTGCCAGCAGTTACGGTAGTGTTGGTGGCGGGGAGCTGTTTTTT
j_call: TRBJ2-5; clone_size: .; v_call: TRBV7-2; d_call: TRBD2; cdr3_aa: CASSLIAGGETQYF; cdr3_nt: TGTGCCAGCAGCTTAATAGCGGGAGGTGAGACCCAGTACTTC
j_call: TRBJ2-5; clone_size: .; v_call: TRBV30; d_call: TRBD2; cdr3_aa: CAWSVLTSGRKGDF; cdr3_nt: TGTGCCTGGAGTGTATTAACTAGCGGGAGAAAGGGGGACTTC
j_call: TRBJ2-1; clone_size: .; v_call: TRBV7-3; d_call: .; cdr3_aa: CASSLSLTSSEQFF; cdr3_nt: TGTGCCAGCAGCTTAAGCCTAACTAGCTCGGAGCAGTTCTTC
j_call: TRBJ2-7; clone_size: .; v_call: TRBV30; d_call: .; cdr3_aa: CAWSSAGWYEQYF; cdr3_nt: TGTGCCTGGAGTTCGGCAGGGTGGTACGAGCAGTACTTC
j_call: TRBJ2-7; clone_size: .; v_call: TRBV27; d_call: .; cdr3_aa: CASSSSGQYEQYF; cdr3_nt: TGTGCCAGCAGTTCCAGCGGACAGTACGAGCAGTACTTC
j_call: TRBJ2-5; clone_size: .; v_call: TRBV14; d_call: .; cdr3_aa: CASSQSSGGGETQYF; cdr3_nt: TGTGCCAGCAGCCAATCGTCAGGGGGAGGAGAGACCCAGTACTTC
j_call: TRBJ2-7; clone_size: .; v_call: TRBV7-3; d_call: TRBD1; cdr3_aa: CASSFEGPGGEQYF; cdr3_nt: TGTGCCAGCAGCTTCGAAGGCCCAGGGGGCGAGCAGTACTTC
j_call: TRBJ1-4; clone_size: .; v_call: TRBV5-1; d_call: .; cdr3_aa: CASSSGQTTNEKLFF; cdr3_nt: TGCGCCAGCAGCTCTGGACAGACAACTAATGAAAAACTGTTTTTT
j_call: TRBJ2-3; clone_size: .; v_call: TRBV9; d_call: TRBD2; cdr3_aa: CASSVGGSGSEWEYF; cdr3_nt: TGTGCCAGCAGCGTAGGAGGTAGCGGGAGCGAATGGGAGTATTTT
j_call: TRBJ1-6; clone_size: .; v_call: TRBV6-1; d_call: .; cdr3_aa: CASSADSSYNSPLHF; cdr3_nt: TGTGCCAGCAGTGCTGACAGCTCCTATAATTCACCCCTCCACTTT
j_call: TRBJ1-5; clone_size: .; v_call: TRBV19; d_call: TRBD1; cdr3_aa: CASSSDGTGNQPQHF; cdr3_nt: TGTGCCAGTAGTAGCGACGGGACAGGGAATCAGCCCCAGCATTTT
j_call: TRBJ2-7; clone_size: .; v_call: TRBV11-2; d_call: TRBD1; cdr3_aa: CASSFHLDRVAYEQYF; cdr3_nt: TGTGCCAGCAGTTTCCACCTGGACAGGGTAGCCTACGAGCAGTACTTC
j_call: TRBJ2-7; clone_size: .; v_call: TRBV11-3; d_call: .; cdr3_aa: CASSHAQYEQYF; cdr3_nt: TGTGCCAGCAGCCACGCCCAGTACGAGCAGTACTTC
j_call: TRBJ1-5; clone_size: .; v_call: TRBV28; d_call: .; cdr3_aa: CASSPPATVSNQPQHF; cdr3_nt: TGTGCCAGCAGTCCCCCAGCGACAGTTAGCAATCAGCCCCAGCATTTT
j_call: TRBJ2-3; clone_size: .; v_call: TRBV4-1; d_call: TRBD1; cdr3_aa: CASTRRTGVSTDTQYF; cdr3_nt: TGCGCCAGCACACGAAGGACAGGGGTTAGCACAGATACGCAGTATTTT
j_call: TRBJ1-3; clone_size: .; v_call: TRBV15; d_call: .; cdr3_aa: CATSRDRAGNTIYF; cdr3_nt: TGTGCCACCAGCAGAGATCGGGCTGGAAACACCATATATTTT
j_call: TRBJ1-4; clone_size: once; v_call: TRBV28; d_call: .; cdr3_aa: CASSLAGAREKLFF; cdr3_nt: TGTGCCAGCAGTTTGGCAGGGGCGAGAGAAAAACTGTTTTTT
j_call: TRBJ2-3; clone_size: once; v_call: TRBV6-6; d_call: TRBD2; cdr3_aa: CASRRLADNTDTQYF; cdr3_nt: TGTGCCAGCAGGCGACTAGCGGACAACACAGATACGCAGTATTTT
j_call: TRBJ1-5; clone_size: few; v_call: TRBV6-1; d_call: TRBD1; cdr3_aa: CASSAPGQGKNQPQHF; cdr3_nt: TGTGCCAGCAGTGCACCGGGACAGGGGAAAAATCAGCCCCAGCATTTT
j_call: TRBJ2-5; clone_size: .; v_call: TRBV5-1; d_call: .; cdr3_aa: CASSSGGRKETQYF; cdr3_nt: TGCGCCAGCAGCTCGGGGGGCCGTAAAGAGACCCAGTACTTC
j_call: TRBJ2-7; clone_size: .; v_call: TRBV7-3; d_call: TRBD2; cdr3_aa: CASSVSGGYEQYF; cdr3_nt: TGTGCCAGCAGCGTCTCGGGGGGGTACGAGCAGTACTTC
j_call: TRBJ1-2; clone_size: once; v_call: TRBV28; d_call: TRBD1; cdr3_aa: CASSSLTGGDSNYGYTF; cdr3_nt: TGTGCCAGCAGTTCCCTGACAGGGGGGGATAGCAACTATGGCTACACCTTC
j_call: TRBJ2-1; clone_size: .; v_call: TRBV5-6; d_call: TRBD2; cdr3_aa: CASSSSAGARNEQFF; cdr3_nt: TGTGCCAGCAGCTCCTCGGCGGGAGCTAGGAATGAGCAGTTCTTC
j_call: TRBJ2-7; clone_size: .; v_call: TRBV7-3; d_call: TRBD1; cdr3_aa: CASSDRWTGGAGYEQYF; cdr3_nt: TGTGCCAGCAGCGATAGGTGGACAGGGGGCGCCGGATACGAGCAGTACTTC
j_call: TRBJ2-5; clone_size: .; v_call: TRBV30; d_call: .; cdr3_aa: CAWSDRQETQYF; cdr3_nt: TGTGCCTGGAGCGACAGGCAAGAGACCCAGTACTTC
j_call: TRBJ1-6; clone_size: .; v_call: TRBV18; d_call: TRBD1; cdr3_aa: CASSVREGAESPLHF; cdr3_nt: TGTGCCAGCTCAGTCCGGGAGGGGGCAGAGTCCCCCCTCCACTTT
j_call: TRBJ1-3; clone_size: .; v_call: TRBV4-2; d_call: .; cdr3_aa: CASSQDRGDTIYF; cdr3_nt: TGTGCCAGCAGCCAAGATCGGGGGGACACCATATATTTT
j_call: TRBJ2-7; clone_size: once; v_call: TRBV9; d_call: .; cdr3_aa: CASSATGTKTYEQYF; cdr3_nt: TGTGCCAGCAGCGCAACCGGGACAAAGACCTACGAGCAGTACTTC
j_call: TRBJ2-1; clone_size: .; v_call: TRBV7-3; d_call: .; cdr3_aa: CASSLRGNAPNEQFF; cdr3_nt: TGTGCCAGCAGCTTACGCGGGAACGCCCCGAACGAGCAGTTCTTC
j_call: TRBJ1-3; clone_size: .; v_call: TRBV7-2; d_call: TRBD1; cdr3_aa: CASSPGLDRRRNTIYF; cdr3_nt: TGTGCCAGCAGCCCCGGACTGGACAGGCGGAGAAACACCATATATTTT
j_call: TRBJ2-1; clone_size: .; v_call: TRBV9; d_call: .; cdr3_aa: CASSVFPRLASEQFF; cdr3_nt: TGTGCCAGCAGCGTATTTCCAAGGCTAGCCAGTGAGCAGTTCTTC